These 26 T cell receptor beta chains share one sample of origin, sequenced in a study of T cell repertoires in cytomegalovirus infection. In TCRdb, the reads were re-called with MiXCR into one record per CDR3 protein. The table has 60,000 to 75,000 distinct CDR3 sequences, roughly 28% seen once. These receptors' targets are unknown. The starting material was CD8+ T cells from cultured PBMCs, obtained from culture after CMV antigen stimulation. Every receptor here comes from a human donor in good health (CMV status not recorded). Some clones in this sample may be carry-over from other donors' samples.

In this sample, this clonotype turned up many times. The V gene is TRBV7-9, the J gene TRBJ2-7, with unresolved D. This CDR3 has 12 amino acids. V lost 0 bases, J lost 7 bases, and 7 bases lay in between. CDR1 and CDR2 (germline): SEHNR, FQNEAQ (reference sequence). For the CDR3, the DNA is TGTGCCAGCAGCTTAGCGAATCGGGAGCAGTACTTC. It codes for CASSLANREQYF.

V and J are TRBV30 and TRBJ2-7; 7 bases fit TRBD1. Looked up from germline, CDR1 is GTSNPN and CDR2 is SVGIG (reference sequence). The ends lost 2 bases at V and 3 bases at J; junction bases unmatched: 4. The CDR3 covers 13 residues. CDR3 sequence: CAWSPGTDYEQYF. The CDR3 DNA reads as TGTGCCTGGAGTCCCGGGACAGACTACGAGCAGTACTTC.

V and J are TRBV6-2 or TRBV6-3 and TRBJ2-7; D unresolved. Per germline, CDR1 MNHEY and CDR2 SVGEGT. The CDR3 totals 14 residues. V was clipped by 2 bases and J by 3 bases, with 11 bases between them. CDR3 nucleotides: TGTGCCAGCAGTTACGGGTCCGACGGCTACGAGCAGTACTTC. It is translated as CASSYGSDGYEQYF.

This clonotype was counted at least ten times. The rearrangement joins TRBV20-1 to TRBJ1-1, with D hard to call. This CDR3 has 14 residues. The germline V gene has CDR1 DFQATT and CDR2 SNEGSKA (reference sequence). V lost 6 bases and J 1 base, leaving 15 bases between the germline ends. CDR3 nucleotide sequence: TGCAGTGCGCTAGAGGGCTCCTCGAACACTGAAGCTTTCTTT. Its translation: CSALEGSSNTEAFF.

V gene TRBV5-8 combines with J gene TRBJ2-5; D is ambiguous. Trimming stripped 1 base from V and 2 bases from J, with 12 bases between. The germline CDR1 and CDR2 sequences are SGHTS and YDEGEE. The CDR3 loop spans 15 amino acids. The CDR3 DNA reads as TGTGCCAGCAGCTTGAGGATCCTAGGACAAGAGACCCAGTACTTC. Protein sequence: CASSLRILGQETQYF.

This clonotype has ten or more counts. The rearrangement uses TRBV5-4 and TRBJ2-3, with 12 bases fitting TRBD2. Per the germline V gene, CDR1 is SGHNT and CDR2 is YYREEE (reference sequence). V shed 3 bases, J shed 6 bases, and the junction held 5 bases outside the gene matches. This CDR3 spans 15 amino acids. Written as DNA, the CDR3 is TGTGCCAGCAGCTCGACTAGCGGGGGCCTGGATACGCAGTATTTT. Its protein product is CASSSTSGGLDTQYF.

This clonotype was counted only a few times. The J gene is TRBJ2-7, the V gene TRBV27, with 7 positions matching TRBD1. The germline V gene has CDR1 MNHEY and CDR2 SMNVEV (reference sequence). V lost 6 bases, J lost 1 base, and 9 bases stayed unmatched. The CDR3 runs 15 residues. The chain's CDR3 is CASSSGTEISYEQYF. Here the CDR3 DNA reads TGTGCCAGCAGCTCCGGGACAGAGATATCCTACGAGCAGTACTTC.

This clonotype was recorded many times. The genes are TRBV6-1 and TRBJ1-1; D is undetermined. With 11 bases removed from V and 0 bases from J, the gap between germline ends came to 22 bases. The CDR3 is made up of 16 amino acids. CDR1 and CDR2 from the germline V gene are MNHNS and SASEGT. Here the CDR3 reads CAAQEEFSILNTEAFF. DNA of the CDR3: TGTGCCGCCCAGGAGGAATTCTCTATTTTGAACACTGAAGCTTTCTTT.

This clonotype was counted at least ten times. The rearrangement joins TRBV11-2 to TRBJ2-2; D gene uncertain. The germline V gene has CDR1 SGHAT and CDR2 FQNNGV. The CDR3 covers 13 residues. V was clipped by 5 bases and J by 5 bases, with 9 bases between them. The CDR3 DNA reads as TGTGCCAGCAGCCCTGACCCTACCGGGGAGCTGTTTTTT. It is translated as CASSPDPTGELFF.

CDR3 region: CASSPEGGPTYEQYF. The CDR3 DNA reads as TGTGCCAGCAGCCCAGAAGGGGGGCCAACCTACGAGCAGTACTTC. The rearrangement uses TRBV5-4 and TRBJ2-7; D may be TRBD1 or TRBD2 (6 bases each). The CDR3 sequence is 15 residues long. Germline loops: CDR1 SGHNT, CDR2 YYREEE (reference sequence). Deletions cut 4 bases from V and 2 bases from J, with 16 bases between. The full variable domain, rest sourced from reference TRBV5-4 and TRBJ2-7, is ETGVTQSPTHLIKTRGQQVTLRCSSQSGHNTVSWYQQALGQGPQFIFQYYREEENGRGNFPPRFSGLQFPNYSSELNVNALELDDSALYLCASSPEGGPTYEQYFGPGTRLTVT.

In this sample, this clonotype turned up a few times. The CDR3 DNA reads TGTGCCAGCAGCTTGGGACGGGGTAACTATGGCTACACCTTC. As protein: CASSLGRGNYGYTF. This chain connects TRBV5-6 to TRBJ1-2; D uncertain. CDR1 and CDR2 from the germline V gene are SGHDT and YYEEEE. The CDR3 has 14 residues. V was pared by 0 bases and J by 1 base, with 7 bases between. Using reference TRBV5-6 and TRBJ1-2 for the parts outside the CDR3, the full variable domain is DAGVTQSPTHLIKTRGQQVTLRCSPKSGHDTVSWYQQALGQGPQFIFQYYEEEERQRGNFPDRFSGHQFPNYSSELNVNALLLGDSALYLCASSLGRGNYGYTFGSGTRLTVV.

This clonotype was seen only a few times. The genes are TRBV5-1 and TRBJ2-7; 10 bases agree with TRBD1. Unmatched junction bases numbered 3, after V lost 3 bases and J lost 0 bases. The CDR3 runs to 15 residues. CDR1 and CDR2 from the germline V gene are SGHRS and YFSETQ. CDR3 DNA sequence: TGCGCCAGCAGCTGGGACAGGGGAAGCTCCTACGAGCAGTACTTC. This codes for CASSWDRGSSYEQYF.

The sample holds a few counts of this clonotype. The chain links TRBV28 to TRBJ1-1; 7 bases are a match to TRBD1. Per the germline V gene, CDR1 is MDHEN and CDR2 is SYDVKM. V gave up 3 bases and J gave up 8 bases; unmatched junction bases: 3. This CDR3 contains 12 residues. The CDR3 loop is CASSFEGAEAFF. The CDR3 DNA sequence: TGTGCCAGCAGTTTTGAGGGGGCGGAAGCTTTCTTT.

The V gene is TRBV6-1, the J gene TRBJ1-1; unclear D gene. V lost 10 bases and J lost 1, with 19 bases in between. Germline assignment: CDR1 MNHNS and CDR2 SASEGT. The CDR3 spans 15 residues. CDR3 sequence reads: CATNSLGLGNTEAFF. Here the CDR3 DNA reads TGTGCCACCAACTCCCTGGGTCTCGGGAACACTGAAGCTTTCTTT.

The chain recombines TRBV27 with TRBJ2-7, with TRBD2 matching 8 bases. Germline V gene lookup returns CDR1 MNHEY and CDR2 SMNVEV (reference sequence). The V and J ends lost 5 bases and 5 bases, in that order; junction bases with no gene match: 11. The CDR3 is made up of 15 amino acids. For the CDR3, the DNA is TGTGCCAGCAGTCCCAGTCCGGGACTAGACCACGAGCAGTACTTC. Its translation: CASSPSPGLDHEQYF.

The chain carries TRBV7-2 and TRBJ2-4, with 9 bases that match TRBD1. After removal of 4 bases from V and 7 bases from J, the junction contained 14 bases not matched to a gene. CDR1 and CDR2 (germline): SGHTA, FQGNSA. This CDR3 has 17 amino acids. The CDR3 protein is CASSSPQGQGNLNIQYF. The DNA for the CDR3 is TGTGCCAGCAGCTCGCCCCAAGGACAGGGGAATCTTAACATTCAGTACTTC. Using reference TRBV7-2 and TRBJ2-4 for the parts outside the CDR3, the full variable domain is GAGVSQSPSNKVTEKGKDVELRCDPISGHTALYWYRQSLGQGLEFLIYFQGNSAPDKSGLPSDRFSAERTGGSVSTLTIQRTQQEDSAVYLCASSSPQGQGNLNIQYFGAGTRLSVL.

A word on this clonotype: Possible read error: a much larger clone is one base away. CDR3 loop: CASSLGRSSYEQYF. For the CDR3, the DNA is TGTGCCAGCAGTTTAGGCCGGAGCTCCTACGAGCAGTACTTC. The J gene is TRBJ2-7, the V gene TRBV27; D gene unclear. The CDR3 is 14 residues long. Germline values: CDR1 MNHEY, CDR2 SMNVEV (reference sequence). With 2 bases removed from V and 0 bases from J, the gap between germline ends came to 8 bases.

This clonotype was found a few times. V and J are TRBV7-8 and TRBJ2-1, with 11 positions matching TRBD2. CDR1 SGHVS and CDR2 FQNEAQ come from the germline V gene. The CDR3 sequence is 17 residues long. Trimming took 1 base from V and 4 from J; bases not matched to a gene: 6. The CDR3 sequence: CASSLGAGTSGYNEQFF. CDR3 sequence (DNA): TGTGCCAGCAGCTTAGGGGCCGGGACTAGCGGTTACAATGAGCAGTTCTTC.

The rearrangement links TRBV19 to TRBJ2-7; TRBD1 matches 11 bases. Germline trimming cut 5 bases from V and 7 bases from J; bases unmatched to any gene: 10. Germline values: CDR1 LNHDA, CDR2 SQIVND (reference sequence). The CDR3 is made up of 15 amino acids. CDR3 sequence reads: CASSPWTGGKGEQYF. DNA for the CDR3: TGTGCCAGTAGTCCCTGGACAGGGGGCAAAGGGGAGCAGTACTTC. The complete variable domain, with remaining parts taken from reference TRBV19 and TRBJ2-7, reads DGGITQSPKYLFRKEGQNVTLSCEQNLNHDAMYWYRQDPGQGLRLIYYSQIVNDFQKGDIAEGYSVSREKKESFPLTVTSAQKNPTAFYLCASSPWTGGKGEQYFGPGTRLTVT.

In nucleotides, the CDR3 is TGCAGTGCTAGGCCGACTAGCCACCAAGAGACCCAGTACTTC. Translation: CSARPTSHQETQYF. The chain couples TRBV20-1 to TRBJ2-5; 7 nucleotides match TRBD2. The V segment lost 3 bases and the J segment 0 bases; nucleotides outside the gene matches: 4. CDR1 and CDR2 from the germline V gene are DFQATT and SNEGSKA (reference sequence). The CDR3 covers 14 residues.

This sequence joins TRBV10-2 and TRBJ2-7, with D unresolved. Germline V gene lookup returns CDR1 WSHSY and CDR2 SAAADI. The V end lost 3 bases, the J end lost 3 bases, and 3 bases lay between the germline ends. The CDR3 totals 11 residues. The CDR3 sequence: CASSDDYEQYF. The CDR3 region has the DNA TGCGCCAGCAGTGATGACTACGAGCAGTACTTC.

A few counts support this clonotype. The chain carries TRBV27 and TRBJ2-1; the D gene is possibly TRBD2 (6 bases). The CDR3 spans 14 residues. V lost 2 bases and J 2 bases, leaving 7 bases between the germline ends. Germline V gene data show CDR1 as MNHEY and CDR2 as SMNVEV (reference sequence). The CDR3 sequence is CASSLAGTYNEQFF. The DNA for the CDR3 is TGTGCCAGCAGTTTAGCGGGAACCTACAATGAGCAGTTCTTC.

This clonotype was detected only once. A much more abundant neighbour one base away suggests this may be a read error. The J gene is TRBJ2-3, the V gene TRBV7-3; D is perhaps TRBD2 (5 bases). The CDR3 is made up of 15 amino acids. Between the trimmed V and J ends, which lost 5 bases and 2 bases, there was a span of 14 bases. From germline, CDR1 is SGHTA and CDR2 FQGTGA. The CDR3: CASSGPGSNTDTQYF. CDR3 DNA: TGTGCCAGCAGCGGTCCGGGATCAAACACAGATACGCAGTATTTT.

There are a few counts of this clonotype. V is TRBV7-6 and J is TRBJ2-3; 9 bases map to TRBD2. Trimming cost V 6 bases and J 2 bases; bases outside gene matches: 6. Germline values: CDR1 SGHVS, CDR2 FNYEAQ. The CDR3 totals 15 residues. Here the CDR3 reads CASRLAGQLTDTQYF. DNA for the CDR3: TGTGCCAGCAGGCTAGCGGGGCAACTCACAGATACGCAGTATTTT.

The chain employs TRBV7-6 and TRBJ2-2; no clear D. This CDR3 contains 16 residues. Trimming took off 0 bases at V and 4 bases at J, with 12 bases between the two ends. Germline V lookup: CDR1 SGHVS, CDR2 FNYEAQ. The chain's CDR3 is CASSLAALRGTGELFF. The CDR3 nucleotides are TGTGCCAGCAGCTTAGCGGCACTTCGCGGCACCGGGGAGCTGTTTTTT.

V is TRBV19 and J is TRBJ2-1; D is undetermined. Germline V gene sequence: CDR1 LNHDA, CDR2 SQIVND (reference sequence). Trimming shortened V by 0 bases and J by 7 bases, and 4 bases separated the two germline ends. This CDR3 spans 12 amino acids. CDR3 nucleotides: TGTGCCAGTAGTATAGACTGGAATGAGCAGTTCTTC. This sequence encodes CASSIDWNEQFF.